This T cell receptor (beta chain) was identified during a study of cytomegalovirus exposure and HLA in healthy donors. Notes on the study in general: Through in vitro validation, a few CMV-associated chains were shown to be specific for CMV antigens.

Regarding this clone: Its matching antigen is unknown.

Repertoires were generated with immunoSEQ multiplex PCR, while TCRdb's copy carries only in-frame clones and drops some. The data contain approximately 160,000 clones, 85% to 90% of them singletons. V dropped 5 bases and J dropped 3; count of bases not matched to a gene: 10. The CDR3 length is 15 residues. The V gene's germline CDR1 is SEHNR and CDR2 FQNEAQ (reference sequence). This chain links TRBV7-9 with TRBJ2-7; 7 bases match TRBD1. What was sequenced was PBMCs. The receptor was derived from a woman younger than 30 in good health and CMV-seropositive. CDR3 coding DNA: TGTGCCAGCAGCCCCCCCGGGACAGCCTACTACGAGCAGTACTTC. Its protein product is CASSPPGTAYYEQYF.